What follows describes a single T cell receptor beta chain. No antigen is known for it. This sample is part of a study of OX40 agonist ivuxolimab in advanced cancers. The overall study: Three patients showed partial responses: one hepatocellular carcinoma and two cutaneous melanoma cases. Findings of the study overall: Partial responders at 0.1-3.0 mg/kg showed near-lowest clonal expansion. More expanded clones were found, on average, in CD8+ than in CD4+ T cells.

Only in-frame clones appear in the TCRdb table, and some are missing; sequencing was by immunoSEQ multiplex PCR. The sample records about 81,000 clones, approximately 90% being singletons. Germline V gene sequence: CDR1 MNHNY, CDR2 SVGAGI (reference sequence). The CDR3 consists of 14 residues. Trimming stripped 5 bases from V and 6 bases from J, with 14 bases between. The TCR sequence derives from an adult with an advanced solid tumor such as melanoma, head and neck, liver or kidney cancer. Source: CD4+ or CD8+ T cells sorted from blood, taken in a trial of the OX40 agonist ivuxolimab. This chain links TRBV6-6 with TRBJ2-1; no clear D gene. The CDR3 loop reads CASSQSVIVNEQFF. DNA for the CDR3: TGTGCCAGCAGTCAATCGGTGATTGTCAATGAGCAGTTCTTC.